This TCR beta chain was retrieved from a study of blood T cell repertoires in COVID-19. The study assigned cohorts using participant-reported clinical history. Using immunoSEQ multiplex PCR, the repertoire was profiled, and TCRdb retains in-frame clones only, with some absent. The data contain about 200,000 clones, 65% to 85% of them singletons. The clonotype comes from a man aged 40-55 years who had recovered from COVID-19. Sequenced input: PBMCs or T cells enriched from blood (not recorded which).

CDR3: CASSAQSTGEVWAQKLFF. The CDR3 coding sequence is TGTGCCAGCAGCGCCCAGTCAACAGGGGAGGTCTGGGCGCAAAAACTGTTTTTT. The chain has TRBV7-9 and TRBJ1-4, with 7 nucleotides matching TRBD1. Trimming took 5 bases from V and 9 from J; bases not matched to a gene: 21. There are 18 residues in the CDR3. CDR1 and CDR2 (germline): SEHNR, FQNEAQ (reference sequence).